These T cell receptor beta chains were read from a single sample in a study of response to subunit inactivated influenza vaccine. TCRdb itself ran the RT-PCR reads through MiXCR, one entry per CDR3 protein. The sample yields a few hundred thousand distinct CDR3 sequences, approximately 10% seen once. The sample was also reused in another study, on T cells expressing NK-cell markers.

This specimen was PBMCs from blood, taken on the day of vaccination. The receptors were sampled from a man aged 50 or older who received an inactivated influenza vaccine. Each CDR3 is given with its conserved first and last residue. Fields, in order: clone size, CDR3 length, J gene, D gene, V gene, CDR3 protein, CDR3 DNA. The D gene is left open where the match is weak. Where a row states a size, it is once, few, many or the class of an expanded clone; other rows omit it.

NA | 16 | TRBJ1-6 | NA | TRBV20-1 | CSARDDMTALNSPLHF | TGCAGTGCTCGAGATGATATGACTGCTCTAAATTCACCCCTCCACTTT
many | 15 | TRBJ2-5 | NA | TRBV4-2 | CASSQGWNSGETQYF | TGTGCCAGCAGCCAAGGTTGGAATAGCGGAGAGACCCAGTACTTC
few | 16 | TRBJ2-1 | NA | TRBV24-1 | CATSDSALSPYNEQFF | TGTGCCACCAGTGATTCGGCCCTATCACCCTACAATGAGCAGTTCTTC
NA | 15 | TRBJ2-7 | NA | TRBV6-2/TRBV6-3 | CASKNPGSPISEQYF | TGTGCCAGCAAAAATCCTGGGAGCCCAATTTCCGAGCAGTACTTC
few | 13 | TRBJ1-2 | NA | TRBV15 | CATSRENSYGYTF | TGTGCCACCAGCAGGGAAAACAGCTATGGCTACACCTTC
many | 13 | TRBJ2-7 | TRBD1 | TRBV29-1 | CSVEPTGGSKQYF | TGCAGCGTTGAACCTACAGGGGGCTCAAAGCAGTACTTC
NA | 13 | TRBJ2-7 | NA | TRBV20-1 | CSARLVGSYEQYF | TGCAGTGCTAGACTGGTAGGTTCCTACGAGCAGTACTTC
NA | 15 | TRBJ2-3 | NA | TRBV7-9 | CASSLGLKKGDTQYF | TGTGCCAGCAGCTTAGGGCTTAAGAAAGGGGATACGCAGTATTTT
many | 14 | TRBJ1-4 | NA | TRBV25-1 | CASSDPGQRQKLFF | TGTGCCAGCAGTGATCCCGGACAGCGCCAAAAACTGTTTTTT
NA | 15 | TRBJ2-1 | NA | TRBV5-1 | CASSFSAGSYNEQFF | TGCGCCAGCAGCTTTTCAGCGGGCTCCTACAATGAGCAGTTCTTC
NA | 16 | TRBJ2-3 | TRBD2 | TRBV14 | CASSQDLLAATDTQYF | TGTGCCAGCAGCCAAGATTTGCTAGCGGCCACAGATACGCAGTATTTT
NA | 14 | TRBJ1-1 | TRBD1 | TRBV5-1 | CASSSTGSVTEAFF | TGCGCCAGCAGCTCGACAGGGTCGGTCACTGAAGCTTTCTTT
few | 15 | TRBJ2-5 | TRBD2 | TRBV20-1 | CSARDGLAVQETQYF | TGCAGTGCTAGAGATGGACTAGCGGTCCAAGAGACCCAGTACTTC
NA | 16 | TRBJ2-2 | NA | TRBV5-1 | CASSLVGQASTGELFF | TGCGCCAGCAGCTTGGTTGGGCAGGCGAGCACCGGGGAGCTGTTTTTT
few | 15 | TRBJ2-2 | NA | TRBV11-2 | CASSFGPTDTGELFF | TGTGCCAGCAGCTTTGGCCCCACGGACACCGGGGAGCTGTTTTTT
few | 15 | TRBJ2-7 | TRBD1 | TRBV7-9 | CASSHPGQPSYEQYF | TGTGCCAGCAGCCACCCGGGACAGCCCTCCTACGAGCAGTACTTC
once | 14 | TRBJ1-6 | NA | TRBV5-5 | CASSYGSVRSPLHF | TGTGCCAGCAGCTACGGGAGCGTGCGATCACCCCTCCACTTT
few | 20 | TRBJ2-2 | TRBD2 | TRBV5-1 | CASSSTGTSGGPSGTGELFF | TGCGCCAGCAGCTCTACCGGGACTAGCGGGGGGCCGAGTGGCACCGGGGAGCTGTTTTTT
few | 17 | TRBJ2-3 | NA | TRBV5-6 | CASSLVTSAGTTDTQYF | TGTGCCAGCAGCTTAGTCACGTCTGCGGGAACCACAGATACGCAGTATTTT
many | 14 | TRBJ1-6 | NA | TRBV5-1 | CASSLGTVNSPLHF | TGCGCCAGCAGCCTGGGGACGGTGAATTCACCCCTCCACTTT
few | 18 | TRBJ2-7 | TRBD1 | TRBV28 | CASSWALWTGQGSYEQYF | TGTGCCAGCAGTTGGGCCCTTTGGACAGGGCAGGGCTCCTACGAGCAGTACTTC
few | 15 | TRBJ2-5 | TRBD1 | TRBV7-9 | CASSGRQGVQETQYF | TGTGCCAGCAGCGGAAGACAGGGCGTTCAAGAGACCCAGTACTTC
NA | 17 | TRBJ2-1 | NA | TRBV4-1 | CASSQEREATVDNEQFF | TGCGCCAGCAGCCAAGAGAGGGAGGCCACGGTGGACAATGAGCAGTTCTTC
few | 17 | TRBJ2-5 | TRBD2 | TRBV12-3/TRBV12-4 | CASSLAVGLAGSETQYF | TGTGCCAGCAGTTTAGCAGTTGGACTAGCGGGTAGTGAGACCCAGTACTTC
NA | 15 | TRBJ2-1 | NA | TRBV6-2/TRBV6-3 | CASSYRGRTYNEQFF | TGTGCCAGCAGTTACCGGGGGAGAACCTACAATGAGCAGTTCTTC
NA | 14 | TRBJ1-5 | NA | TRBV6-2/TRBV6-3 | CASSPRDINQPQHF | TGTGCCAGCAGTCCCCGGGACATTAATCAGCCCCAGCATTTT
NA | 15 | TRBJ2-1 | TRBD2 | TRBV5-1 | CASSLALAGAVEQFF | TGCGCCAGCAGCTTGGCACTAGCGGGGGCAGTTGAGCAGTTCTTC
few | 16 | TRBJ2-5 | NA | TRBV7-9 | CASSLGRGPFGETQYF | TGTGCCAGCAGCTTAGGACGGGGGCCCTTTGGAGAGACCCAGTACTTC
few | 11 | TRBJ2-1 | NA | TRBV5-1 | CASSVTGEQFF | TGCGCCAGCAGCGTCACGGGTGAGCAGTTCTTC
NA | 13 | TRBJ1-2 | NA | TRBV5-1 | CASSSGTVYGYTF | TGCGCCAGCAGCTCGGGGACCGTCTATGGCTACACCTTC
few | 16 | TRBJ2-5 | TRBD2 | TRBV7-2 | CASSLTAYASGASQYF | TGTGCCAGCAGCTTGACGGCCTATGCTAGCGGGGCATCCCAGTACTTC
many | 14 | TRBJ2-7 | NA | TRBV11-3 | CASRPGRVLYEQYF | TGTGCCAGCAGACCGGGCAGGGTTCTCTACGAGCAGTACTTC
few | 17 | TRBJ2-1 | NA | TRBV6-5 | CASSYSNPSGLYNEQFF | TGTGCCAGCAGTTACTCGAACCCGAGCGGGCTATACAATGAGCAGTTCTTC
NA | 15 | TRBJ1-2 | NA | TRBV6-5 | CASSYSKAGNYGYTF | TGTGCCAGCAGTTACTCGAAGGCCGGGAACTATGGCTACACCTTC
NA | 16 | TRBJ2-3 | NA | TRBV15 | CATSSSGGMIRDTQYF | TGTGCCACCAGCAGCTCAGGCGGGATGATACGAGATACGCAGTATTTT
NA | 15 | TRBJ1-6 | NA | TRBV6-1 | CASSGRQVNNSPLHF | TGTGCCAGCAGTGGACGACAGGTTAATAATTCACCCCTCCACTTT
NA | 12 | TRBJ2-1 | NA | TRBV9 | CASSVEGNEQFF | TGTGCCAGCAGCGTAGAAGGGAATGAGCAGTTCTTC
NA | 16 | TRBJ2-2 | NA | TRBV5-1 | CASSYGPGSNTGELFF | TGCGCCAGCAGCTACGGCCCGGGGTCGAACACCGGGGAGCTGTTTTTT
NA | 19 | TRBJ2-1 | TRBD2 | TRBV28 | CASSRSGVLITSTYNEQFF | TGTGCCAGCAGCCGTAGCGGGGTACTTATCACGAGTACCTACAATGAGCAGTTCTTC
NA | 16 | TRBJ2-1 | TRBD2 | TRBV18 | CASSPETSGSYNEQFF | TGTGCCAGCTCACCAGAGACTAGCGGGAGCTACAATGAGCAGTTCTTC
NA | 16 | TRBJ2-2 | NA | TRBV24-1 | CATSDSGRKNTGELFF | TGTGCCACCAGTGATTCCGGACGGAAGAACACCGGGGAGCTGTTTTTT
few | 15 | TRBJ2-1 | TRBD2 | TRBV2 | CASSEVGLGNNEQFF | TGTGCCAGCAGTGAAGTTGGACTAGGCAACAATGAGCAGTTCTTC
few | 13 | TRBJ2-7 | TRBD1 | TRBV20-1 | CSARDRTFYEQYF | TGCAGTGCAAGGGACAGGACCTTTTACGAGCAGTACTTC